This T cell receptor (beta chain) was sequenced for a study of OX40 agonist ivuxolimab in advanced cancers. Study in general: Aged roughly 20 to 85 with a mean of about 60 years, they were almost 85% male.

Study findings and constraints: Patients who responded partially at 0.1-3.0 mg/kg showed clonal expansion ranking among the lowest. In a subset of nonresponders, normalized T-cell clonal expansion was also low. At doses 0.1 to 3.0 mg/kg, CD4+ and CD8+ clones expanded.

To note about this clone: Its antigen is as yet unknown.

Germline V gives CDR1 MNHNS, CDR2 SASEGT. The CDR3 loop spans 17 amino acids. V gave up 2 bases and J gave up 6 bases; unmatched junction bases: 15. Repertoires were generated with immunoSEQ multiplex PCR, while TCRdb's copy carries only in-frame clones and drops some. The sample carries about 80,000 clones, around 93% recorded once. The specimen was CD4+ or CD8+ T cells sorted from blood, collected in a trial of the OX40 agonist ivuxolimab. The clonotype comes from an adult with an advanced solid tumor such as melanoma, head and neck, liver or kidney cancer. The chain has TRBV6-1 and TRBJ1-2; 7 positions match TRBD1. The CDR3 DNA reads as TGTGCCAGCAGTGAATTCTTTGGACAGGTGGGACCTGATGGCTACACCTTC. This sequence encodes CASSEFFGQVGPDGYTF.